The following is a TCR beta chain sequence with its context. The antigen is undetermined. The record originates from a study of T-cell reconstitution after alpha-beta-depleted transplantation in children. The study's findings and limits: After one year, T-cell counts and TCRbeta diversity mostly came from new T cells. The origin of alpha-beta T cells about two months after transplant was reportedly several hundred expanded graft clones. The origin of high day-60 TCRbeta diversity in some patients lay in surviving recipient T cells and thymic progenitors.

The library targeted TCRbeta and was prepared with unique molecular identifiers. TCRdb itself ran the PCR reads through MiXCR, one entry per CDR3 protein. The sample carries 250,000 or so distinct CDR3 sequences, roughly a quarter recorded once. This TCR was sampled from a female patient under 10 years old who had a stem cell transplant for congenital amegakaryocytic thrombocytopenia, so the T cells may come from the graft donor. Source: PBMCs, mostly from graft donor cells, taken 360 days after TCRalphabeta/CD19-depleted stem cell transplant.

CDR3 amino acids: CASSRTSGIYNEQFF. The CDR3 region has the DNA TGTGCCAGCAGCCGGACTAGCGGGATATACAATGAGCAGTTCTTC. The chain uses TRBV7-9 and TRBJ2-1; TRBD2 matches at 12 bases. The CDR3 sequence is 15 residues long. Germline loops: CDR1 SEHNR, CDR2 FQNEAQ (reference sequence). V shed 5 bases, J shed 4 bases, and the junction held 3 bases outside the gene matches.